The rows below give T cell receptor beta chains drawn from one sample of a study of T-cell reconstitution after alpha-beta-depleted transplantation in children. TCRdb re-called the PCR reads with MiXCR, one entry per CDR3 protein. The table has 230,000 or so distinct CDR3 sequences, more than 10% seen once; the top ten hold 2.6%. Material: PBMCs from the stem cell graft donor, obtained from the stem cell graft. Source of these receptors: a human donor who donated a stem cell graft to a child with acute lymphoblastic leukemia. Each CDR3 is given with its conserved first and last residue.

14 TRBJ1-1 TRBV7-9 CASSLITGNTEAFF
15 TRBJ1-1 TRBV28 CASSLWVMGETEAFF
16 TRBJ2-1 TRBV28 CASSLFKLAGGNEQFF
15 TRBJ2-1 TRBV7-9 CASSFRLAGDNEQFF
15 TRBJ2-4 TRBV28 CASSGPIKAKNIQYF
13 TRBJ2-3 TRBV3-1 CASRTRGADTQYF
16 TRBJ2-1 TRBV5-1 CASSLRGLSSYNEQFF
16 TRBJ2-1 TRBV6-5 CASSYSPTQRGNEQFF
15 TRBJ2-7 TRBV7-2 CASSLVGTGTYEQYF
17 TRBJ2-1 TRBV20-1 CSAQGQGALPLYNEQFF
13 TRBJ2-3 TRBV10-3 CATSETKADTQYF
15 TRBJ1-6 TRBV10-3 CAISESMGRNSPLHF
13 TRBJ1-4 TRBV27 CASSNWGDEKLFF
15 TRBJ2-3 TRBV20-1 CSALTSGRATDTQYF
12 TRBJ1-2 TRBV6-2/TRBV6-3 CASSYATPGYTF
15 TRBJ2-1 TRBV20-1 CSAKGDSSSYNEQFF
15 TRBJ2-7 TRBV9 CASSGEPGRSYEQYF
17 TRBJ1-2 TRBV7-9 CASSASGVIERNYGYTF
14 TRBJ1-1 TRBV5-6 CASSLSRGSAEAFF
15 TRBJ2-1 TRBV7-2 CASSPEVGILNEQFF
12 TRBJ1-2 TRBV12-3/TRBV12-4 CASTQGGYGYTF
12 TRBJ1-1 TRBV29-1 CSVVAGNTEAFF
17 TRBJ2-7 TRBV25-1 CATQQTPRGAVGYEQYF
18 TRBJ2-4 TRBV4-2 CASSHRRETPQAKNIQYF
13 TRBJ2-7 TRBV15 CATSRGSGREQYF
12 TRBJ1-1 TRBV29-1 CSVVGKNTEAFF
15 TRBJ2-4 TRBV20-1 CSASQRGLAKNIQYF
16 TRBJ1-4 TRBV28 CASSLSRRTGGEKLFF
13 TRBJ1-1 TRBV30 CAWSRGGNTEAFF
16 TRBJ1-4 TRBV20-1 CSARDQELGLVKKLFF
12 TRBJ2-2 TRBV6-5 CASSSPPGELFF
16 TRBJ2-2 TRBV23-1 CASSHVQCPSTGELFF
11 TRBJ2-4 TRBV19 CASSRGNIQYF
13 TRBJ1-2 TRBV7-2 CASTVQGHYGYTF
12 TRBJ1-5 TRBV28 CASRGNNQPQHF
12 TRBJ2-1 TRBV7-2 CASNRGLNEQFF
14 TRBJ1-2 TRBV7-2 CASSLAGFNYGYTF
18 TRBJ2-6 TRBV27 CASSPLAGGPAGANVLTF
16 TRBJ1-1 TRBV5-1 CASSLGQHYKNTEAFF
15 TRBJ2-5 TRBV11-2 CASSFSTGAQETQYF
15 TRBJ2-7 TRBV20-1 CSARGFGEGENEQYF
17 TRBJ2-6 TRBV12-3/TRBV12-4 CASSFIPRGPGANVLTF
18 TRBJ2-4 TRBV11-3 CASSLVGRSGRAKNIQYF
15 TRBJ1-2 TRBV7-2 CASSPRQAVPYGYTF
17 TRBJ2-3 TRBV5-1 CASRPRLAGGRADTQYF
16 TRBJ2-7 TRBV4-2 CASSPTTSGSSYEQYF
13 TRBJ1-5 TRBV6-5 CASSYSRGQPQHF
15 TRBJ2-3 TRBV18 CASSSQRGSTDTQYF
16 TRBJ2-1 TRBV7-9 CASSSRSGEFYNEQFF
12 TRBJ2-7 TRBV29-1 CSVGDFSYEQYF
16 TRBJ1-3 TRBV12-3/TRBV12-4 CASSFSPTISGNTIYF
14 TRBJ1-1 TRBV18 CASSLYNRDTEAFF
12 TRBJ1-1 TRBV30 CAWSRTEGRAFF
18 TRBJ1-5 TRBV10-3 CAISEFWWRGRRNQPQHF
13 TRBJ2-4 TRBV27 CASSWGAKNIQYF
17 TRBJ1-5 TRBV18 CASSPLGHRDGNQPQHF
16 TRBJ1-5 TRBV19 CASTPAGYRDNQPQHF
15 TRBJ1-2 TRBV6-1 CASRPQGTANYGYTF
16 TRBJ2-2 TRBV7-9 CASSLSLAGGTGELFF